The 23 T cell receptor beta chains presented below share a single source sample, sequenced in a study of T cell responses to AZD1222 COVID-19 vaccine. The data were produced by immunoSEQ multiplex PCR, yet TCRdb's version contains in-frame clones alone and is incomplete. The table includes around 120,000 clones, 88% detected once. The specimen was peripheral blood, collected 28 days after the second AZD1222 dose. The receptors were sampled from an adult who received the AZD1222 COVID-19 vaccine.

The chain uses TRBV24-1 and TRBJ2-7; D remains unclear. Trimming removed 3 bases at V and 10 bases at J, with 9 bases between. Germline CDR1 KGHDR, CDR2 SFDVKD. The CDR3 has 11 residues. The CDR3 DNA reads TGTGCCACCAGTGATCCACGGATTCAGTACTTC. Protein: CATSDPRIQYF.

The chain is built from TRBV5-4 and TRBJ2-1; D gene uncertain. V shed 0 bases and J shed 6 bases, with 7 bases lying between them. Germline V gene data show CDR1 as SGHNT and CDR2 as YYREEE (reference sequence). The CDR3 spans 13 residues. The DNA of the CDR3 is TGTGCCAGCAGCTTGGACCTCGCCAATGAGCAGTTCTTC. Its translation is CASSLDLANEQFF.

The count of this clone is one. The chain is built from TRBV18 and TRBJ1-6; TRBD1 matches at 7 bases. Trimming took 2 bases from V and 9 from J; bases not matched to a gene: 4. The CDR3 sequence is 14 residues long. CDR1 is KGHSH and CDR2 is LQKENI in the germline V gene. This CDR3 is CASSPTGDGSPLHF. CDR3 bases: TGTGCCAGCTCACCAACAGGGGATGGTTCACCCCTCCACTTT. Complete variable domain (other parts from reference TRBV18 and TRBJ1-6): NAGVMQNPRHLVRRRGQEARLRCSPMKGHSHVYWYRQLPEEGLKFMVYLQKENIIDESGMPKERFSAEFPKEGPSILRIQQVVRGDSAAYFCASSPTGDGSPLHFGNGTRLTVT.

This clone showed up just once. The CDR3 reads CASSLVGGPGEKFF. CDR3 coding DNA: TGCGCCAGCAGCTTGGTTGGGGGCCCCGGGGAGAAGTTCTTC. V is TRBV5-1 and J is TRBJ2-1, with D maybe TRBD1 (6 bases). The CDR3 is made up of 14 amino acids. In germline, CDR1 is SGHRS, CDR2 YFSETQ. V was trimmed by 0 bases and J by 14 bases, leaving 18 bases between them.

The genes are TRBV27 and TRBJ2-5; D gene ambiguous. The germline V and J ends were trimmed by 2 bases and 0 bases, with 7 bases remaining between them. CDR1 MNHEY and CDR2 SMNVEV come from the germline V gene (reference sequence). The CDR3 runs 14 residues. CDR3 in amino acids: CASSLTENQETQYF. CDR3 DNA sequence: TGTGCCAGCAGTTTAACGGAGAACCAAGAGACCCAGTACTTC.

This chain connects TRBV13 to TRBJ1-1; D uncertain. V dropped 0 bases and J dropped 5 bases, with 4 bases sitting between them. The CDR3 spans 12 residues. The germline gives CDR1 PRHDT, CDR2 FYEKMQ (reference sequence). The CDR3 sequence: CASSLGETEAFF. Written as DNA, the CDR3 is TGTGCCAGCAGCTTAGGCGAGACTGAAGCTTTCTTT.

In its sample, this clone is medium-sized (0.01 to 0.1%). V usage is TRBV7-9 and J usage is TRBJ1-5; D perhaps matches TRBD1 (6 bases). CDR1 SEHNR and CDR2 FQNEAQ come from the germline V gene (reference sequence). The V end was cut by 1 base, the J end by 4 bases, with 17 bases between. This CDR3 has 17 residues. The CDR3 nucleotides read TGTGCCAGCAGCTTAGGAACAGGGCTGGGGGCTAATCAGCCCCAGCATTTT. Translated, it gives CASSLGTGLGANQPQHF.

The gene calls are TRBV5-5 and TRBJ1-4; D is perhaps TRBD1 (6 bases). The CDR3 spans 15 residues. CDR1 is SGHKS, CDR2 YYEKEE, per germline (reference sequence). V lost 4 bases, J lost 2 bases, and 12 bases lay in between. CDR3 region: CASSRTGGTNEKLFF. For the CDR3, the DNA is TGTGCCAGCAGCCGGACCGGGGGCACTAATGAAAAACTGTTTTTT.

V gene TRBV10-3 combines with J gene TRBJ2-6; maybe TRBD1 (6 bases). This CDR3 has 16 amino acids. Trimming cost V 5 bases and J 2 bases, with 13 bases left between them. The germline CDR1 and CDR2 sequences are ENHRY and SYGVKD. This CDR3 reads CAISSTGFPGANVLTF. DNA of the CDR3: TGTGCCATCAGTAGTACAGGGTTCCCTGGGGCCAACGTCCTGACTTTC.

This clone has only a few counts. For the CDR3, the DNA is TGCGCCAGCAGCGATTCGGCGGACGTCGGGCAGTTCTTC. Translated, it gives CASSDSADVGQFF. This rearrangement joins TRBV5-1 to TRBJ2-1; no clear D gene. V gave up 4 bases and J gave up 12 bases, with 17 bases separating them. This CDR3 is 13 amino acids long. Germline V gene sequence: CDR1 SGHRS, CDR2 YFSETQ.

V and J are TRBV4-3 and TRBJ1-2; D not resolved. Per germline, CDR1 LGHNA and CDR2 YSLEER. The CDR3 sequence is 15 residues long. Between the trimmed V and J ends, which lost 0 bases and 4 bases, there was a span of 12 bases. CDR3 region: CASSQEVGEFYGYTF. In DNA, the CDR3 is TGCGCCAGCAGCCAAGAGGTAGGCGAGTTCTATGGCTACACCTTC.

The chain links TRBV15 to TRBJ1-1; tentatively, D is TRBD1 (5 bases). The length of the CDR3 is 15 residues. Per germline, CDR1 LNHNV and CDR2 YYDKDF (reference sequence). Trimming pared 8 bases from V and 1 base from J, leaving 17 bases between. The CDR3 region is CATDRGFRRNTEAFF. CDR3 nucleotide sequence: TGTGCCACCGATAGGGGCTTTAGGCGGAACACTGAAGCTTTCTTT.

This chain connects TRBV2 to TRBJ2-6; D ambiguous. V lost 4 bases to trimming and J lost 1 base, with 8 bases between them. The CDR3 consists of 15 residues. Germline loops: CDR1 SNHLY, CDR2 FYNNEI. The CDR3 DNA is TGTGCCAGCAGTGGGGGTAGTTCTGGGGCCAACGTCCTGACTTTC. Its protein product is CASSGGSSGANVLTF.

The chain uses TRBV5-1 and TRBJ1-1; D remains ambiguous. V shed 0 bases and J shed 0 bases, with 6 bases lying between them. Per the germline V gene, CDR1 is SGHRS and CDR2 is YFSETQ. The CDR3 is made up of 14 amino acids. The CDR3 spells CASSLEALNTEAFF. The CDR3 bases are TGCGCCAGCAGCTTGGAGGCATTGAACACTGAAGCTTTCTTT.

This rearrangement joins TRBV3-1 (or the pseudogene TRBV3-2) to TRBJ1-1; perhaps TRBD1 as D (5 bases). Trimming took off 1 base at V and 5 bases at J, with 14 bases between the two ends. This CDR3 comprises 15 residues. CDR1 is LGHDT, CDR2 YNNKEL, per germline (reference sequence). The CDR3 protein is CASSQVASRGTEAFF. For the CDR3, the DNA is TGTGCCAGCAGCCAAGTTGCGTCAAGGGGAACTGAAGCTTTCTTT.

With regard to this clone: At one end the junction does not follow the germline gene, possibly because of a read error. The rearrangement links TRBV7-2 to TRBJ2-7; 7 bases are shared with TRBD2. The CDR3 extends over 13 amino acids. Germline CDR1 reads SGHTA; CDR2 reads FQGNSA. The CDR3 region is CASSLAVPYEQYF. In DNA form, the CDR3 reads TGTGCCAGCAGCCTAGCGGTGCCCTACGAGCAGTACTTC.

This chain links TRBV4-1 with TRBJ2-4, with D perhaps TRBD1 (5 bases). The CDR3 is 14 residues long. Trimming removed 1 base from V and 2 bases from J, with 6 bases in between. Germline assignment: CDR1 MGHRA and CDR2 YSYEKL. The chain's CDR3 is CASSQAGTKNIQYF. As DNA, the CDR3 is TGCGCCAGCAGCCAAGCAGGGACCAAAAACATTCAGTACTTC.

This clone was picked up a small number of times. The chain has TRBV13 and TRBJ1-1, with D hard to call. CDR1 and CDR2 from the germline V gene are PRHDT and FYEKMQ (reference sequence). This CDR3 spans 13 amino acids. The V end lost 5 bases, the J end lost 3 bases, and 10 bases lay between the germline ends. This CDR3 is CASSLGRDTEAFF. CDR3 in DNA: TGTGCCAGCAGCCTGGGGAGGGACACTGAAGCTTTCTTT. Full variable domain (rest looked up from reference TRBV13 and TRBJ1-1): AAGVIQSPRHLIKEKRETATLKCYPIPRHDTVYWYQQGPGQDPQFLISFYEKMQSDKGSIPDRFSAQQFSDYHSELNMSSLELGDSALYFCASSLGRDTEAFFGQGTRLTVV.

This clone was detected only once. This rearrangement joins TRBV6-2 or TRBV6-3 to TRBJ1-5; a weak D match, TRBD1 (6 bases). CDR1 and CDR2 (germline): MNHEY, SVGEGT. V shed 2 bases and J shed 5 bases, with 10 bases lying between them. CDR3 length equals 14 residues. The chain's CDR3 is CASSYRAGDQPQHF. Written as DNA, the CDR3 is TGTGCCAGCAGTTACAGGGCAGGGGATCAGCCCCAGCATTTT.

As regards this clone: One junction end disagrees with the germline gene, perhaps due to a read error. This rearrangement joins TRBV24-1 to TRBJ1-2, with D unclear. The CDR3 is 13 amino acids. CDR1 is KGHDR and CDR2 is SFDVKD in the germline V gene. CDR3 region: CATSDWKDYGYTF. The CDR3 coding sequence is TGTGCCACCAGTGATTGGAAGGACTACGGCTACACCTTC.

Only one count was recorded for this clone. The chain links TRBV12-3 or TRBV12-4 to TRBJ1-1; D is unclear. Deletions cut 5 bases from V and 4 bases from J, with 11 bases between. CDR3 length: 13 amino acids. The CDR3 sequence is CASSPKLGTEAFF. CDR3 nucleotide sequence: TGTGCCAGCAGTCCCAAGTTGGGCACTGAAGCTTTCTTT.

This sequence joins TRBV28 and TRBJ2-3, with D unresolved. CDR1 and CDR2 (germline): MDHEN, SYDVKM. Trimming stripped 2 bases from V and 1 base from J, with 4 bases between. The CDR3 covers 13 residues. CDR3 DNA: TGTGCCAGCAGTTTAGTAGGCACAGATACGCAGTATTTT. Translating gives CASSLVGTDTQYF.

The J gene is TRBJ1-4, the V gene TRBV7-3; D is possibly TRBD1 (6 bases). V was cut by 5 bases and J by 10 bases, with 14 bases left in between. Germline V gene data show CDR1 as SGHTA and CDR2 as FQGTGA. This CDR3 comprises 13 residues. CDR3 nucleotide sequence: TGTGCCAGCAGCCCCCGGGGGGGCGGAAAACTGTTTTTT. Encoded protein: CASSPRGGGKLFF.